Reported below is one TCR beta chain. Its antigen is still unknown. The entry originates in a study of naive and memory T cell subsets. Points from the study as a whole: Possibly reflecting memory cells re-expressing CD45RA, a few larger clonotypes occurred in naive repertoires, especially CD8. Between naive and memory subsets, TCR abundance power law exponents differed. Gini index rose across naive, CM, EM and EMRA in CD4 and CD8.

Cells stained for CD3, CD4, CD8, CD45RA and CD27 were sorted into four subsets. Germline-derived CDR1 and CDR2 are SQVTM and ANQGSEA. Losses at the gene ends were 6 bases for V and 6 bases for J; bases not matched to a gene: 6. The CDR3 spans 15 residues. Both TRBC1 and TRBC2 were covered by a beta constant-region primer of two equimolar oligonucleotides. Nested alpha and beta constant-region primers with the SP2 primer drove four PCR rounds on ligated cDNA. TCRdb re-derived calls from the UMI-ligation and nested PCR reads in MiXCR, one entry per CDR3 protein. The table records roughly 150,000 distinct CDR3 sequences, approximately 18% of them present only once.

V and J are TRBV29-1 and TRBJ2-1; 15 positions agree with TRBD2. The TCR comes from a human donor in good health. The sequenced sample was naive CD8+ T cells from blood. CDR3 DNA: TGCAGCGTAGCCACGGGACTAGCGGGAGGCAATGAGCAGTTCTTC. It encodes CSVATGLAGGNEQFF.